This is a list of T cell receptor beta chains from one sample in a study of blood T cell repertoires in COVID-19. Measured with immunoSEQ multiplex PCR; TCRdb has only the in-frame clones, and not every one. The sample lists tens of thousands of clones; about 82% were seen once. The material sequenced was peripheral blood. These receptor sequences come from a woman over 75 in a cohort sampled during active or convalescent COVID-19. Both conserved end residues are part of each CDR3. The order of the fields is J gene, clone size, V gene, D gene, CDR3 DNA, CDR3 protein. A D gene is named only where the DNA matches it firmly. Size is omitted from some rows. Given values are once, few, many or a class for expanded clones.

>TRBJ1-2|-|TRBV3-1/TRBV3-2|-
TGTGCCAGCAGCCAAGATCTTTATGGCTACACCTTC
CASSQDLYGYTF
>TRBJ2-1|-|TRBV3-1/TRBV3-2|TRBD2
TGTGCCAGCAGCCTCACTAGCGGAATCAGCAATGAGCAGTTCTTC
CASSLTSGISNEQFF
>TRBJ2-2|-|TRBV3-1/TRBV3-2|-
TGTGCCAGCAGCCCATCGGAGTTGTCCGGGGAGCTGTTTTTT
CASSPSELSGELFF
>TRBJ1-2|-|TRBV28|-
TGTGCCAGCAGTTTAGCGGGGGCGGGCTACACCTTC
CASSLAGAGYTF
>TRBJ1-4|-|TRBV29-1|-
TGCAGCGTCGCTCAGGGTCAGGAAAAACTGTTTTTT
CSVAQGQEKLFF
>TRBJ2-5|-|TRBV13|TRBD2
TGTGCCAGCTCTCTAAGCGGGGAAGAGACCCAGTACTTC
CASSLSGEETQYF
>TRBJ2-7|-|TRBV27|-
TGTGCCAGCAGTTTAGTCGGGCGGGTCAGCTCCTACGAGCAGTACTTC
CASSLVGRVSSYEQYF
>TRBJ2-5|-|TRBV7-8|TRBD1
TGTGCCAGCAGCTTAGCCCTCGACAGGGGGCGAGAGACCCAGTACTTC
CASSLALDRGRETQYF
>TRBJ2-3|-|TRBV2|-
TGTGCCAGCAGCGGGGGTTGGACGCAGTATTTT
CASSGGWTQYF
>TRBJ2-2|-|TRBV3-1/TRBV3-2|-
TGTGCCAGCAGCCACGCGGGAGGGGAGCTGTTTTTT
CASSHAGGELFF
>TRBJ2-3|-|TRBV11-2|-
TGTGCCAGCAGCTTATGGGGGCTAGCCAACACAGATACGCAGTATTTT
CASSLWGLANTDTQYF
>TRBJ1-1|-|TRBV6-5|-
TGTGCCAGCAAGATTAGGACAGAGAACACTGAAGCTTTCTTT
CASKIRTENTEAFF
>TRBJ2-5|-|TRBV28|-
TGTGCCAGCAGCGGGGGTGGGGCAGGGAAGACCCAGTACTTC
CASSGGGAGKTQYF
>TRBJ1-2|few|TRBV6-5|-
TGTGCCAGCAGTTACGGAGCGGACTATGGCTACACCTTC
CASSYGADYGYTF
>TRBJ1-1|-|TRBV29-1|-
TGCAGCGTTGAAGGGACAGTAGGCACTGAAGCTTTCTTT
CSVEGTVGTEAFF
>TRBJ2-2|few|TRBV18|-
TGTGCCAGCTCACCCTCCGGGACAACGAACACCGGGGAGCTGTTTTTT
CASSPSGTTNTGELFF
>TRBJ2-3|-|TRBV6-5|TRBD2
TGTGCCAGCAGCCGCGGAGCGGGAGTTGGAGATACGCAGTATTTT
CASSRGAGVGDTQYF
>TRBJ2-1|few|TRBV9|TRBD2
TGTGCCAGCAGCGCGACTAATCTAGCGGGACCATACAATGAGCAGTTCTTC
CASSATNLAGPYNEQFF
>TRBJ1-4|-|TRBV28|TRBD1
TGTGCCAGCAGTCGTCAGGGGGCGGGTAATGAAAAACTGTTTTTT
CASSRQGAGNEKLFF
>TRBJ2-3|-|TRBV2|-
TGTGCCAGCAGTCGGAGATTGAGCACAGATACGCAGTATTTT
CASSRRLSTDTQYF
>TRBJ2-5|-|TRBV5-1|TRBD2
TGCGCCAGCAAGCTTCAAGCGGGAACTCAGCAGACCCAGTACTTC
CASKLQAGTQQTQYF
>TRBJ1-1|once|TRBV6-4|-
TGTGCCAGCAGTTACAGGGCGGGAGGCACTGAAGCTTTCTTT
CASSYRAGGTEAFF
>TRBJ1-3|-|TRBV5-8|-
TGTGCCAGCAGCTCAGGCAGTGGAGGAAACACCATATATTTT
CASSSGSGGNTIYF
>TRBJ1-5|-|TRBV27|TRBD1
TGTGCCAGCAGTCCGGGACAGGGATGGGCGGGTCAGCCCCAGCATTTT
CASSPGQGWAGQPQHF
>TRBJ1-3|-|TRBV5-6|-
TGTGCCAGCAGTAGCTTCGGAAACACCATATATTTT
CASSSFGNTIYF
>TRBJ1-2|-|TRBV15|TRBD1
TGTGCCACCAGCAGAGAAGGTCCAGGGGGCTTATTATATGGCTACACCTTC
CATSREGPGGLLYGYTF
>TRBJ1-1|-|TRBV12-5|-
TGTGCTAGTGGCCAAATAGGGGGTTCTGAAGCTTTCTTT
CASGQIGGSEAFF
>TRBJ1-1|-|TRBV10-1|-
TGCGCCAGCAGTGAGTCGAACAGGATGAACACTGAAGCTTTCTTT
CASSESNRMNTEAFF
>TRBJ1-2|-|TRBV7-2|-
TGTGCCAGCAGCTTACTAACAGGACCCTCTGGCTACACCTTC
CASSLLTGPSGYTF
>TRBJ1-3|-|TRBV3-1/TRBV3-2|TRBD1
TGTGCCAGCAGCCAGGGCAGGGGGACTGGCACCATATATTTT
CASSQGRGTGTIYF
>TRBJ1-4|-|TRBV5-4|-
TGTGCCAGCAGCTCCCAGGGGGAAAAACTGTTTTTT
CASSSQGEKLFF
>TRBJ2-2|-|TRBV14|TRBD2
TGTGCCAGCGCGGGGACTAGCGGTTATACCGGGGAGCTGTTTTTT
CASAGTSGYTGELFF
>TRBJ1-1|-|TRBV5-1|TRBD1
TGCGCCAGCAGCAGCGGACAGGGCACTGAAGCTTTCTTT
CASSSGQGTEAFF
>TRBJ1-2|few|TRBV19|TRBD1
TGTGCCAGTAGTACGACAGGCGGACAGGGGGTACGGGGCTACACCTTC
CASSTTGGQGVRGYTF
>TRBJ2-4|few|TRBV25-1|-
TGTGCCAGCAGTGACCTGTCCCCGGGAAGAAACATTCAGTACTTC
CASSDLSPGRNIQYF
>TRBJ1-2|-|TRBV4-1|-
TGCGCCAGCAGCCAAGGGCAGTCCGCATCCTATGGCTACACCTTC
CASSQGQSASYGYTF
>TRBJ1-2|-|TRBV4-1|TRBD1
TGCGCCAGCAGCCAAGACCTGGGACAGTATTATGGCTACACCTTC
CASSQDLGQYYGYTF
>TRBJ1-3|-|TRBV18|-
TGTGCCAGCTCACCGATGGTAGACTCTGGAAACACCATATATTTT
CASSPMVDSGNTIYF
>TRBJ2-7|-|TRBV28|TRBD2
TGTGCCAGCACCATGGGGGGGTACGAGCAGTACTTC
CASTMGGYEQYF
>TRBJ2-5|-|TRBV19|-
TGTGCCAGTAGTGTGGACAGTCAAGAGACCCAGTACTTC
CASSVDSQETQYF
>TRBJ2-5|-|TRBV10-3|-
TGTGCCATCAGTGACGGACAGCCAGAGACCCAGTACTTC
CAISDGQPETQYF
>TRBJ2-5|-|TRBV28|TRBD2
TGTGCCAGCAGTTTCCGAGGGAGGGCTGGGTTTGACCAGTACTTC
CASSFRGRAGFDQYF
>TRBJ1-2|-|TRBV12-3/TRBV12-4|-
TGTGCCAGCAGTGTCGGTACAGGGGGCTACACCTTC
CASSVGTGGYTF
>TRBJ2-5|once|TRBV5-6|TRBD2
TGTGCCAGCAGCTTGGTTGGAGCGGGAAATTGGGAGACCCAGTACTTC
CASSLVGAGNWETQYF
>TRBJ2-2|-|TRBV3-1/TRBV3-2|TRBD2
TGTGCCAGCAGCCTTCTAGCGGGAGGGTTCGGGGAGCTGTTTTTT
CASSLLAGGFGELFF
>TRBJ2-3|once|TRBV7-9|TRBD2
TGTGCCAGCAGCTTAGATATCAGGACTAGCGGGACCGTTGATACGCAGTATTTT
CASSLDIRTSGTVDTQYF
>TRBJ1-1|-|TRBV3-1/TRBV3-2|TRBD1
TGTGCCAGCAGCGACCATGGACAGGGGAGACCTTTCTTT
CASSDHGQGRPFF
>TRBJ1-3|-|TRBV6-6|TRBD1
TGTGCCAGCAGCGGGACAGACTCTGGAAACACCATATATTTT
CASSGTDSGNTIYF
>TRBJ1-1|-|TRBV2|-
TGTGCCAGCAGTGAAGCGCGGGGCCCGAACACTGAAGCTTTCTTT
CASSEARGPNTEAFF
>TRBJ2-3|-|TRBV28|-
TGTGCCAGCAGTTCCTTTCCAGATACGCAGTATTTT
CASSSFPDTQYF
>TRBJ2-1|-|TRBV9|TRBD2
TGTGCCAGCAGCGAGGGACTAGCGGCGAGCAATGAGCAGTTCTTC
CASSEGLAASNEQFF
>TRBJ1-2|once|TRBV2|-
TGTGCCAGCAGTGACGACAGGCCGCGTGGCTATGGCTACACCTTC
CASSDDRPRGYGYTF
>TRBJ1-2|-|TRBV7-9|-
TGTGCCAGCACCCAGACAGGATTCGATGGCTACACCTTC
CASTQTGFDGYTF
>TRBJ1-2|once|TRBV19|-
TGTGCCAGTAGTATAGTTGGAGGTCCATTTAACTATGGCTACACCTTC
CASSIVGGPFNYGYTF
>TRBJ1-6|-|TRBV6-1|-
TGTGCCAGCAGTGAGGGCTATAATAATTCACCCCTCCACTTT
CASSEGYNNSPLHF
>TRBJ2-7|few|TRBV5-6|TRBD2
TGTGCCAGCAGCGCCCTCCGGCTAGCGGGAGTTAGGCAGTACTTC
CASSALRLAGVRQYF
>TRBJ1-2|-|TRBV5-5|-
TGTGCCAGCAGCTTGGATGGGACACTTATCAACTATGGCTACACCTTC
CASSLDGTLINYGYTF
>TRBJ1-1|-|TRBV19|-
TGTGCCAGTAGTATAGAACCAGGGAAGGTGAACACTGAAGCTTTCTTT
CASSIEPGKVNTEAFF
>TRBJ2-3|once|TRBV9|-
TGTGCCAGCAGCATTAGCGGTCGCACAGATACGCAGTATTTT
CASSISGRTDTQYF
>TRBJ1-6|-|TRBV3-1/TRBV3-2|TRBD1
TGTGCCAGCAGCCAAGATGGCGGGACAGGGGGCAAATCACCCCTCCACTTT
CASSQDGGTGGKSPLHF